A selection of T cell receptor beta chains follows, all from one sample in a study of cytomegalovirus exposure and HLA in healthy donors. Libraries were prepared by immunoSEQ multiplex PCR; TCRdb keeps only in-frame clonotypes and omits some of them. The sample comprises some 150,000 clones, roughly 80% of which are singletons, and around a tenth rests with the top ten. Sequencing was performed on PBMCs. All receptors come from a man aged 45-65 years in good health and CMV-seropositive. Both conserved end residues are part of each CDR3. Each record gives: V gene, J gene, CDR3 protein.

>TRBV28|TRBJ1-1
CASSPYENTEAFF
>TRBV25-1|TRBJ1-2
CASSDASDFGSRFYGYTF
>TRBV5-6|TRBJ2-5
CASSFRQGQETQYF
>TRBV5-4|TRBJ2-2
CASSQYRDTGELFF
>TRBV13|TRBJ1-2
CASSPPGTAINYVYTF
>TRBV28|TRBJ1-5
CASRTGRNQPQHF
>TRBV30|TRBJ2-2
CAWSYHRGGVAGELFF
>TRBV7-9|TRBJ1-3
CASSWDRVSGNTIYF
>TRBV2|TRBJ1-5
CASSEVGTGISNQPQHF
>TRBV28|TRBJ1-1
CASSSGQGTEAFF
>TRBV25-1|TRBJ1-1
CASSEYRVANTEAFF
>TRBV29-1|TRBJ1-2
CSVNLGSGYTF
>TRBV10-3|TRBJ2-3
CAISDWGGDTQYF
>TRBV30|TRBJ1-1
CAGNRGGTEAFF
>TRBV5-1|TRBJ1-1
CASSRGTGDLAFF
>TRBV11-3|TRBJ2-1
CASSLGSGNEQFF
>TRBV30|TRBJ1-2
CAWIGKGDYGYTF
>TRBV2|TRBJ1-4
CASDLGANEKLFF
>TRBV5-1|TRBJ2-3
CASSQEGTSGTDTQYF
>TRBV7-9|TRBJ1-5
CASSSGTGHNQPQHF
>TRBV28|TRBJ1-6
CASSPRGAQGRNSPLHF
>TRBV5-1|TRBJ1-4
CASRLGGTQSFNEKLFF
>TRBV2|TRBJ2-7
CASSEQGGPYEQYF